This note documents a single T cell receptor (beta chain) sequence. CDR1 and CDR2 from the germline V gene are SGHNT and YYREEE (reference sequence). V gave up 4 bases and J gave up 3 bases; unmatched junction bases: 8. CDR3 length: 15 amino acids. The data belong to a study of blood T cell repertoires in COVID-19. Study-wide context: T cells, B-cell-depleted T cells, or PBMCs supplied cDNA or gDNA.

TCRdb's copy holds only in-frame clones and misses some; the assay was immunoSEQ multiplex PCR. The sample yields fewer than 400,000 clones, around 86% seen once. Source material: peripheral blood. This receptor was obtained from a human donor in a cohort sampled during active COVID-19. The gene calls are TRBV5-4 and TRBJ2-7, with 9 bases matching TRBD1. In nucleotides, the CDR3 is TGTGCCAGCAGCCACGGGACAGGGTGGTACTACGAGCAGTACTTC. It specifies CASSHGTGWYYEQYF.